This entry is about one TCR beta chain. Its antigen remains unknown. Germline lookup yields CDR1 LNHDA and CDR2 SQIVND (reference sequence). This CDR3 comprises 15 residues. V was pared by 6 bases and J by 2 bases, with 4 bases of the junction left unmatched. The PCR contained 60 Vbeta and 13 Jbeta primers. Repertoires were generated with immunoSEQ multiplex PCR, while TCRdb's copy carries only in-frame clones and drops some. Among fewer than 100,000 clones listed, about 80% were seen once. The sample belongs to a study of cytomegalovirus exposure and HLA in healthy donors. Regarding the study as a whole: The study had only CMV serostatus as immune exposure information.

Sequenced input: PBMCs. The gene calls are TRBV19 and TRBJ2-6; 7 nucleotides match TRBD1. The sequence came from a man aged 35-49 years in good health and CMV-seronegative. The DNA for the CDR3 is TGTGCCAGTAGGTTGGGACAGCCTGGGGCCAACGTCCTGACTTTC. This encodes CASRLGQPGANVLTF.